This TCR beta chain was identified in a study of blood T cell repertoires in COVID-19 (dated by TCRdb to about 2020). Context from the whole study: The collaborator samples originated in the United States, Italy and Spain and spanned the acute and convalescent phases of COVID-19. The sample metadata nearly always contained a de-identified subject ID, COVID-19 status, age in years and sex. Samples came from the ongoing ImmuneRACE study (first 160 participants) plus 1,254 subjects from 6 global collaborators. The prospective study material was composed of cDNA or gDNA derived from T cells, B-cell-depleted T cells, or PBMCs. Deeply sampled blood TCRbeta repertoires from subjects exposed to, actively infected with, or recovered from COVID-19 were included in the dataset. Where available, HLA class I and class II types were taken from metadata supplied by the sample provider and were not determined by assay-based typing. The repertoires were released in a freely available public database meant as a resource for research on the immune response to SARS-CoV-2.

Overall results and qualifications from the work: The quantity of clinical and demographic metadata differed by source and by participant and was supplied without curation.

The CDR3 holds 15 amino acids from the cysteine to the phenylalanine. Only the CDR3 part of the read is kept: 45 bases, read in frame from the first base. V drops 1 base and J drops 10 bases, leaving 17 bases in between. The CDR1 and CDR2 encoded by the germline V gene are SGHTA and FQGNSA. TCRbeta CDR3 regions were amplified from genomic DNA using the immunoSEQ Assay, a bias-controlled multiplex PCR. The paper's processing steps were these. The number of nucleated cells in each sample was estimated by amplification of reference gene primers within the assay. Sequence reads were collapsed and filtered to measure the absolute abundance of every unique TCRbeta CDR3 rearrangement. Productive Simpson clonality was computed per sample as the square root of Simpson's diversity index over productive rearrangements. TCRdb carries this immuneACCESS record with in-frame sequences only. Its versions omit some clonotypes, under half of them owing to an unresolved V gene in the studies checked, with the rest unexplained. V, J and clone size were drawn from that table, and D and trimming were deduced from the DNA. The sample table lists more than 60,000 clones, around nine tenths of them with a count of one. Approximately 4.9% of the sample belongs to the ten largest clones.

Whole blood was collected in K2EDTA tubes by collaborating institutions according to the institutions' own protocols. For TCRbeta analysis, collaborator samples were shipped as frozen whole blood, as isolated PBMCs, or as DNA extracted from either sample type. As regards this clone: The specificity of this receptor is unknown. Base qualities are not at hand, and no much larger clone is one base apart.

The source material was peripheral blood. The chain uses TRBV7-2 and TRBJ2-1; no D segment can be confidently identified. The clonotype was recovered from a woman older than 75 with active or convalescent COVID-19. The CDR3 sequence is CASSLVRATGMEQFF. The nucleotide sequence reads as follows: TGTGCCAGCAGCTTAGTCCGAGCGACCGGAATGGAGCAGTTCTTC.